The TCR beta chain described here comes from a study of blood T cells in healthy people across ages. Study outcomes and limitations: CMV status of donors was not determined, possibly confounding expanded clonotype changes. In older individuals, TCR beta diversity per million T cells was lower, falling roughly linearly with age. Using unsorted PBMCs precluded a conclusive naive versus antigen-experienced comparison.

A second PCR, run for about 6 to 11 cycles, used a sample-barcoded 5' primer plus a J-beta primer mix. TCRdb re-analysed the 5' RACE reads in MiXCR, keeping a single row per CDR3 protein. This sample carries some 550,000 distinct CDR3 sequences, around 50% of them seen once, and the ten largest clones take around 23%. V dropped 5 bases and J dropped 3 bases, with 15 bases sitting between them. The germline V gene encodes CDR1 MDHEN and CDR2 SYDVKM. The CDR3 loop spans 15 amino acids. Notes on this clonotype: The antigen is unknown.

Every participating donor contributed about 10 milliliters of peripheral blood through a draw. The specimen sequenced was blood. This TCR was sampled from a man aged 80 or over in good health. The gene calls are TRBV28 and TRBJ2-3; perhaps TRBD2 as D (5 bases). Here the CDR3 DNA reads TGTGCCAGCAGTGAAAGCGGAAGCGAAACAGATACGCAGTATTTT. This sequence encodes CASSESGSETDTQYF.